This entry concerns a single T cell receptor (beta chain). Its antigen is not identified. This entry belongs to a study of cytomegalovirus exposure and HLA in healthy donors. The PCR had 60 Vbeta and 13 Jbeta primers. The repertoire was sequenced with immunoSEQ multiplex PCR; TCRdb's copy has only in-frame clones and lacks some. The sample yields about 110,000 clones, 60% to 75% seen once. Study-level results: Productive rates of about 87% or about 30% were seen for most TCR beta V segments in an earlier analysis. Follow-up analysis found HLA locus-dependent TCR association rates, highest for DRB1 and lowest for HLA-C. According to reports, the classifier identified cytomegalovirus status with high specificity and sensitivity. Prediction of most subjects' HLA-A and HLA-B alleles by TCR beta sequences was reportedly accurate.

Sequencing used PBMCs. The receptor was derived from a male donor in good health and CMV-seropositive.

CDR3 in amino acids: CSVGTSNYEQYF. In DNA form, the CDR3 reads TGCAGCGTTGGGACTAGCAACTACGAGCAGTACTTC. This chain connects TRBV29-1 to TRBJ2-7; 8 nucleotides match TRBD2. Germline V gives CDR1 SQVTM, CDR2 ANQGSEA. There are 12 residues in the CDR3. With V trimmed by 4 bases and J by 3 bases, 2 bases remained unmatched.